This T cell receptor beta chain comes out of a study of OX40 agonist ivuxolimab in advanced cancers. Turning to the study itself: Ivuxolimab was administered intravenously to patients at 0.01 to 10 mg/kg every 2 weeks. Patients undergoing dose escalation presented with hepatocellular carcinoma, melanoma, renal cell or head and neck cancer. Three individuals attained partial responses, comprising one hepatocellular carcinoma case and two cutaneous melanoma cases.

Here immunoSEQ multiplex PCR was the method, and the copy in TCRdb shows in-frame clones only, minus some. The table shows tens of thousands of clones, with 75% to 90% occurring only once. Study-wide results and limits: Within 6 weeks, CD4+ and CD8+ blood T cells expanded clonally at 0.1 to 3.0 mg/kg.

Trimming took 0 bases from V and 4 from J, leaving 5 bases between them. Germline V lookup: CDR1 SGHNT, CDR2 YYREEE (reference sequence). This CDR3 has 13 residues. Only a few counts were recorded for this clone. What it binds is unknown. The receptor was derived from an adult with an advanced solid tumor such as melanoma, head and neck, liver or kidney cancer. The V call is TRBV5-4, the J call TRBJ1-3; no firm D call. This specimen was CD4+ or CD8+ T cells sorted from blood, taken in a trial of the OX40 agonist ivuxolimab. Here the CDR3 reads CASSLEGGNTIYF. The CDR3 nucleotides read TGTGCCAGCAGCTTGGAAGGCGGAAACACCATATATTTT.